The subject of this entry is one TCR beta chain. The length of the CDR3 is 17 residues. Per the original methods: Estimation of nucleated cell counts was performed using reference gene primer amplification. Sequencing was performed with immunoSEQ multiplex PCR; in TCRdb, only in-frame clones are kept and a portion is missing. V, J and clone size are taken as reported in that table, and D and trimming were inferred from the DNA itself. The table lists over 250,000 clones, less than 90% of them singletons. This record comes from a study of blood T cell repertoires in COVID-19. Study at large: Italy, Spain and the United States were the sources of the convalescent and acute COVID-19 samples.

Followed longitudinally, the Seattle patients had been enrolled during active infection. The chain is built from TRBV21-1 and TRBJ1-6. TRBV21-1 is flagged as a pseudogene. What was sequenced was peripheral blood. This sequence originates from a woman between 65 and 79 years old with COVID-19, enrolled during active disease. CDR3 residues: CASSKPGVAHNNSPLHF. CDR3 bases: TGTGCCAGCAGCAAACCCGGAGTAGCGCATAACAATTCACCCCTCCACTTT.